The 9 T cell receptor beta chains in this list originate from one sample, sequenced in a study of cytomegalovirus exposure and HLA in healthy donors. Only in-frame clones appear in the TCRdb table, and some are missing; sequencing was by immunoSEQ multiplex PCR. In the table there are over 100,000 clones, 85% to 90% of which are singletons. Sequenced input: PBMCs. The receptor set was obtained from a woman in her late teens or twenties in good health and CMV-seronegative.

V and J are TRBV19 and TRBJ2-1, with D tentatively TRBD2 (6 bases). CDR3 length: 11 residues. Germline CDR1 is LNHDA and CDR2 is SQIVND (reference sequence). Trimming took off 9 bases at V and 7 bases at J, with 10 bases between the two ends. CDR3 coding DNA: TGTGCCAGCTCGGAGGGGAATGAGCAGTTCTTC. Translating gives CASSEGNEQFF.

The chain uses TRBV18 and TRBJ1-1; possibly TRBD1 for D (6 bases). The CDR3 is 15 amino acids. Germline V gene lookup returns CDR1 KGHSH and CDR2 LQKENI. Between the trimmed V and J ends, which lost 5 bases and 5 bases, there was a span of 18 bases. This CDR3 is CASSRTGQGKTEAFF. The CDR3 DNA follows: TGTGCCAGCTCAAGAACAGGGCAGGGAAAGACTGAAGCTTTCTTT.

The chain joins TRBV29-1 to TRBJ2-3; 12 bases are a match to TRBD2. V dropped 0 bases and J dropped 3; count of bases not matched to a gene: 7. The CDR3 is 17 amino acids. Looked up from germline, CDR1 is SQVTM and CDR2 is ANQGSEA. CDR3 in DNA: TGCAGCGTTGAAGATTTCGGGACTAGCGGGCTTACAGATACGCAGTATTTT. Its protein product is CSVEDFGTSGLTDTQYF.

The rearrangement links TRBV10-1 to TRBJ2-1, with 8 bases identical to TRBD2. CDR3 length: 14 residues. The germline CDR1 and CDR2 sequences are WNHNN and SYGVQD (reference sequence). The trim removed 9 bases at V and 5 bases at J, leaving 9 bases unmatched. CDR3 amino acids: CARSGTSYNNEQFF. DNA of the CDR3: TGCGCCAGATCCGGGACTAGTTACAACAATGAGCAGTTCTTC.

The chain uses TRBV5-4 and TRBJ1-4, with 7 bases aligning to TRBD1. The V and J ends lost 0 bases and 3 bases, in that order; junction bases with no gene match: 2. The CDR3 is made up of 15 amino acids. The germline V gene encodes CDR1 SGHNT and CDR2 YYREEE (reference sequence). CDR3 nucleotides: TGTGCCAGCAGCTTGGAGACAGGGTCTAATGAAAAACTGTTTTTT. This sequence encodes CASSLETGSNEKLFF.

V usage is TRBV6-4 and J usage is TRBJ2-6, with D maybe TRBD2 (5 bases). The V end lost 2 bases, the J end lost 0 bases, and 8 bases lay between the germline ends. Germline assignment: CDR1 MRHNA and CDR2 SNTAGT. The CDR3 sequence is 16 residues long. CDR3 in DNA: TGTGCCAGCAGTGACGAGGCGGGCTCTGGGGCCAACGTCCTGACTTTC. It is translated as CASSDEAGSGANVLTF.

CDR3 sequence (DNA): TGTGCCAGCAGCTTGGCCGGCCGCAGGGGCAGAAACACCATATATTTT. The encoded protein is CASSLAGRRGRNTIYF. This chain connects TRBV5-6 to TRBJ1-3, with D maybe TRBD1 (6 bases). This CDR3 has 16 amino acids. Germline V gene lookup returns CDR1 SGHDT and CDR2 YYEEEE. The germline V and J ends were trimmed by 0 bases and 5 bases, with 15 bases remaining between them.

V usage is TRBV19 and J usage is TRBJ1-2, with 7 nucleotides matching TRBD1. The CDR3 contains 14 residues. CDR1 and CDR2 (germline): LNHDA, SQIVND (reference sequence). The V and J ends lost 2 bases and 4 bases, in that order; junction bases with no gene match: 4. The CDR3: CASSIFSGGYGYTF. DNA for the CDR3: TGTGCCAGTAGTATATTTTCAGGGGGCTATGGCTACACCTTC. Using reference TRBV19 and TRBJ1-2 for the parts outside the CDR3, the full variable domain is DGGITQSPKYLFRKEGQNVTLSCEQNLNHDAMYWYRQDPGQGLRLIYYSQIVNDFQKGDIAEGYSVSREKKESFPLTVTSAQKNPTAFYLCASSIFSGGYGYTFGSGTRLTVV.

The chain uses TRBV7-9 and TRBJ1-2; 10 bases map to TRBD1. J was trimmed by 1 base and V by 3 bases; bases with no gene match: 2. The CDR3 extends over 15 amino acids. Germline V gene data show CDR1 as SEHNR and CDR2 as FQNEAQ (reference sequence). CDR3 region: CASSLGQGINYGYTF. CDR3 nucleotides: TGTGCCAGCAGCTTGGGACAGGGGATTAACTATGGCTACACCTTC.